One sample yielded the 10 T cell receptor beta chains listed below, sequenced in a study of beta chain features in type 1 diabetes. Whole-study results and caveats: TCRB CDR3s were moderately but significantly shorter in Type 1 diabetes patients in all four CD4+ subsets.

Which antigens these TCRs recognize remains unknown. Investigators reverse transcribed all isolated RNA, so they sequenced expressed TCRB transcripts. Profiling relied on immunoSEQ multiplex PCR, and the TCRdb table lists in-frame clones only, not all of them. Counted here are roughly 230,000 clones, 11% occurring once; the ten biggest clones make up approximately 0.015%. Sequenced material: naive CD4+ T cells from blood. The receptors were sampled from a man younger than 45 with type 1 diabetes.

The rearrangement links TRBV7-9 to TRBJ2-2; D perhaps matches TRBD2 (6 bases). CDR3 length: 14 amino acids. Germline CDR1 is SEHNR and CDR2 is FQNEAQ (reference sequence). With 8 bases removed from V and 3 bases from J, the gap between germline ends came to 13 bases. In DNA, the CDR3 is TGTGCCAGCGGAGGGGCCGCGGACACCGGGGAGCTGTTTTTT. It is translated as CASGGAADTGELFF.

The rearrangement uses TRBV5-1 and TRBJ2-5; TRBD2 matches at 7 bases. The ends lost 4 bases at V and 0 bases at J; junction bases unmatched: 12. The CDR3 totals 17 residues. The V gene's germline CDR1 is SGHRS and CDR2 YFSETQ. CDR3 sequence reads: CASSQWDSGYHQETQYF. CDR3 coding DNA: TGCGCCAGCAGCCAATGGGATAGCGGGTACCACCAAGAGACCCAGTACTTC.

Concerning this clone: The same CDR3 can be traced to other DNA sequences in this sample. This chain links TRBV2 with TRBJ2-7; maybe TRBD1 (5 bases). Germline V lookup: CDR1 SNHLY, CDR2 FYNNEI. This CDR3 spans 12 amino acids. Trimming shortened V by 2 bases and J by 3 bases, and 5 bases separated the two germline ends. The DNA of the CDR3 is TGTGCCAGCAGTGAACAGGGCTACGAGCAGTACTTC. Its translation is CASSEQGYEQYF.

The V gene is TRBV5-1, the J gene TRBJ1-5; TRBD1 matches 9 bases. Germline CDR1 is SGHRS and CDR2 is YFSETQ. J lost 5 bases, V lost 5 bases, and 5 bases had no gene match. CDR3 size: 14 residues. CDR3 amino acids: CASRPGQGDQPQHF. The CDR3 DNA sequence: TGCGCCAGCAGACCGGGACAGGGCGATCAGCCCCAGCATTTT.

This sequence joins TRBV9 and TRBJ1-5; no clear D. Trimming removed 0 bases at V and 3 bases at J, with 10 bases between. The CDR3 consists of 15 residues. Germline V gene data show CDR1 as SGDLS and CDR2 as YYNGEE. The CDR3 is CASSVGYGTNQPQHF. CDR3 bases: TGTGCCAGCAGCGTAGGGTACGGTACCAATCAGCCCCAGCATTTT.

This clone has a handful of counts. J is TRBJ1-1 and V is TRBV16; no reliable D call. The CDR3 consists of 17 residues. Germline lookup yields CDR1 KGHSY and CDR2 FQNENV. V was clipped by 1 base and J by 0 bases, with 15 bases between them. In DNA form, the CDR3 reads TGTGCCAGCAGCCAATTCCAGGCCTCCGCAATGAACACTGAAGCTTTCTTT. It translates to CASSQFQASAMNTEAFF. Filled out from reference TRBV16 and TRBJ1-1, the complete variable domain reads GEEVAQTPKHLVRGEGQKAKLYCAPIKGHSYVFWYQQVLKNEFKFLISFQNENVFDETGMPKERFSAKCLPNSPCSLEIQATKLEDSAVYFCASSQFQASAMNTEAFFGQGTRLTVV.

The gene calls are TRBV2 and TRBJ1-2; D is ambiguous. V lost 5 bases to trimming and J lost 5 bases, with 9 bases between them. The CDR3 extends over 12 amino acids. Germline V gives CDR1 SNHLY, CDR2 FYNNEI. The CDR3 sequence is CASSRQDYGYTF. The CDR3 DNA is TGTGCCAGCAGTCGTCAGGATTATGGCTACACCTTC.

The chain carries TRBV18 and TRBJ2-3, with a possible D match to TRBD1 (5 bases). CDR3 size: 14 residues. Trimming removed 4 bases from V and 4 bases from J, with 12 bases in between. CDR1 KGHSH and CDR2 LQKENI come from the germline V gene. The CDR3 spells CASSRQGNPDTQYF. CDR3 DNA sequence: TGTGCCAGCTCACGCCAGGGTAACCCAGATACGCAGTATTTT.

Comment on this clone: Other DNA sequences in this sample translate to the same CDR3. In DNA form, the CDR3 reads TGTGCCAGCAGCTCCCAGGGAACCTATGGCTACACCTTC. This sequence encodes CASSSQGTYGYTF. This rearrangement joins TRBV7-9 to TRBJ1-2, with D possibly TRBD1 on 5 matching bases. Trimming took 4 bases from V and 4 from J, leaving 10 bases between them. The CDR3 runs 13 residues. Germline V gene lookup returns CDR1 SEHNR and CDR2 FQNEAQ (reference sequence).

The J gene is TRBJ2-3, the V gene TRBV6-4, with no clear D. The V end lost 6 bases, the J end lost 6 bases, and 10 bases lay between the germline ends. Per the germline V gene, CDR1 is MRHNA and CDR2 is SNTAGT. The CDR3 totals 12 residues. CDR3 protein: CASSRRSDTQYF. In DNA, the CDR3 is TGTGCCAGCAGCAGGCGTTCGGATACGCAGTATTTT.